These 11 T cell receptor beta chains came from one sample sequenced in a study of blood T cell repertoires in COVID-19. Profiled with immunoSEQ multiplex PCR; TCRdb holds only in-frame clones, not every one. The sample lists about 120,000 clones; 85% to 90% were seen once. Sequences were obtained from peripheral blood. These receptors all come from a woman between 65 and 79 years old with acute or convalescent COVID-19.

This chain uses TRBV11-3 with TRBJ1-3; D is unclear. Trimming cost V 6 bases and J 3 bases, with 9 bases left between them. Looked up from germline, CDR1 is SGHNT and CDR2 is YENEEA. This CDR3 region has 13 residues. CDR3 in amino acids: CASRIEGGNTIYF. CDR3 nucleotide sequence: TGTGCCAGCAGAATCGAGGGTGGAAACACCATATATTTT. The variable domain in full, with the rest retrieved from reference TRBV11-3 and TRBJ1-3, is EAGVVQSPRYKIIEKKQPVAFWCNPISGHNTLYWYLQNLGQGPELLIRYENEEAVDDSQLPKDRFSAERLKGVDSTLKIQPAELGDSAVYLCASRIEGGNTIYFGEGSWLTVV.

The rearrangement uses TRBV28 and TRBJ1-5; D might be TRBD1 (6 bases). Germline assignment: CDR1 MDHEN and CDR2 SYDVKM. Deletions cut 2 bases from V and 4 bases from J, with 6 bases between. The CDR3 spans 13 residues. CDR3 protein: CASSLTGNQPQHF. CDR3 nucleotide sequence: TGTGCCAGCAGTTTAACAGGGAATCAGCCCCAGCATTTT.

This clone was detected only once. This chain links TRBV7-9 with TRBJ1-1; 10 bases align to TRBD1. The CDR3 has 14 amino acids. With 6 bases clipped from V and 3 bases from J, the junction kept 4 bases outside the gene matches. Per germline, CDR1 SEHNR and CDR2 FQNEAQ (reference sequence). The DNA of the CDR3 is TGTGCCAGCAGTCCGGACAGGGGGGACACTGAAGCTTTCTTT. This encodes CASSPDRGDTEAFF.

This clone was picked up one time. The chain employs TRBV14 and TRBJ2-7, with D uncertain. The CDR3 length is 13 residues. Per the germline V gene, CDR1 is SGHDN and CDR2 is FVKESK. V lost 2 bases and J 6 bases, leaving 11 bases between the germline ends. CDR3 loop: CASSQNQFSEQYF. The CDR3 coding sequence is TGTGCCAGCAGCCAAAATCAGTTCTCCGAGCAGTACTTC.

This chain connects TRBV3-1 (or the pseudogene TRBV3-2) to TRBJ1-2; a possible D gene is TRBD1 (5 bases). Per germline, CDR1 LGHDT and CDR2 YNNKEL (reference sequence). With 11 bases removed from V and 6 bases from J, the gap between germline ends came to 22 bases. The CDR3 totals 14 residues. CDR3 in amino acids: CAGAGGMDGDGYTF. In DNA, the CDR3 is TGTGCCGGCGCCGGGGGGATGGATGGTGATGGCTACACCTTC.

The V gene is TRBV7-9, the J gene TRBJ1-1, with TRBD1 as a possible D gene (5 bases). V was pared by 11 bases and J by 6 bases, with 16 bases between. The CDR3 consists of 12 residues. Germline V gene lookup returns CDR1 SEHNR and CDR2 FQNEAQ (reference sequence). DNA for the CDR3: TGTGCCGTTGGGCAGGGATCGTCTGAAGCTTTCTTT. It specifies CAVGQGSSEAFF. Drawing the rest from reference TRBV7-9 and TRBJ1-1, the complete variable domain is DTGVSQNPRHKITKRGQNVTFRCDPISEHNRLYWYRQTLGQGPEFLTYFQNEAQLEKSRLLSDRFSAERPKGSFSTLEIQRTEQGDSAMYLCAVGQGSSEAFFGQGTRLTVV.

CDR3 amino acids: CASSSWGDSTLNEQYF. CDR3 in DNA: TGTGCCAGCAGTTCATGGGGGGACAGCACCCTCAACGAGCAGTACTTC. The gene calls are TRBV6-2 or TRBV6-3 and TRBJ2-7; possibly TRBD1 for D (7 bases). Trimming cost V 4 bases and J 5 bases, with 21 bases left between them. This CDR3 is built from 16 residues. Germline V gene lookup returns CDR1 MNHEY and CDR2 SVGEGT.

The V gene is TRBV18, the J gene TRBJ1-4, with a weak D call TRBD1 (6 bases). The CDR3 spans 17 residues. Germline CDR1 and CDR2: KGHSH and LQKENI. Deletions cut 3 bases from V and 8 bases from J, with 22 bases between. CDR3 region: CASSPFEVAGEREKLFF. CDR3 coding DNA: TGTGCCAGCTCACCGTTCGAGGTGGCAGGGGAACGGGAAAAACTGTTTTTT.

V and J are TRBV30 and TRBJ2-6; D is unresolved. Germline loops: CDR1 GTSNPN, CDR2 SVGIG (reference sequence). V lost 0 bases to trimming and J lost 1 base, with 10 bases between them. This CDR3 contains 16 residues. CDR3 in DNA: TGTGCCTGGAGTGTACCCGACGGGTCTGGGGCCAACGTCCTGACTTTC. Translating gives CAWSVPDGSGANVLTF.

The chain employs TRBV27 and TRBJ2-7; 12 bases are a match to TRBD2. The CDR3 is 17 amino acids. Trimming at V came to 6 bases and at J to 0 bases, leaving 9 bases not matched to a gene. Germline-derived CDR1 and CDR2 are MNHEY and SMNVEV (reference sequence). In DNA, the CDR3 is TGTGCCAGCAGGGCCGGGGCTAGCGGGGGGGGCTCCTACGAGCAGTACTTC. Residues: CASRAGASGGGSYEQYF.

The V and J genes are TRBV30 and TRBJ1-6, with D uncertain. Trimming shortened V by 5 bases and J by 5 bases, and 4 bases separated the two germline ends. This CDR3 spans 11 amino acids. Germline loops: CDR1 GTSNPN, CDR2 SVGIG (reference sequence). CDR3 sequence: CAWANNSPLHF. The CDR3 DNA reads TGTGCCTGGGCCAATAATTCACCCCTCCACTTT. The entire variable domain, with the rest obtained from reference TRBV30 and TRBJ1-6, is as follows: SQTIHQWPATLVQPVGSPLSLECTVEGTSNPNLYWYRQAAGRGLQLLFYSVGIGQISSEVPQNLSASRPQDRQFILSSKKLLLSDSGFYLCAWANNSPLHFGNGTRLTVT.